Sequencing of this T cell receptor beta chain was carried out in a study of blood T cell repertoires in COVID-19. Trimming removed 4 bases at V and 10 bases at J, with 13 bases between. Per the germline V gene, CDR1 is LGHDT and CDR2 is YNNKEL (reference sequence). The CDR3 contains 12 residues. Sequencing used immunoSEQ multiplex PCR; TCRdb keeps in-frame clones, though not all of them. The data show 60,000 or so clones, around 91% seen once. V and J are TRBV3-1 (or the pseudogene TRBV3-2) and TRBJ1-1; perhaps TRBD1 as D (6 bases). Sequencing used peripheral blood. This receptor was taken from a man aged 55 to 70 with active COVID-19. The CDR3 region has the DNA TGTGCCAGCAGCCCCACAGGGAGGGGAGCTTTCTTT. Translated: CASSPTGRGAFF.